Following are 8 T cell receptor beta chains from one sample sequenced in a study of T cell responses to AZD1222 COVID-19 vaccine. TCRdb's copy holds only in-frame clones and misses some; the assay was immunoSEQ multiplex PCR. The table shows about 99,000 clones, with approximately 88% occurring only once. Sequencing was performed on peripheral blood, taken on day 0 of AZD1222 vaccination. These receptors were obtained from an adult in good health.

The table lists this clone with a count of one. The chain joins TRBV5-5 to TRBJ1-1; D not resolved. Germline V gene data show CDR1 as SGHKS and CDR2 as YYEKEE (reference sequence). The V gene lost 4 bases and the J gene lost 10 bases, with 2 bases spanning the gap. The CDR3 has 8 amino acids. CDR3 DNA sequence: TGTGCCAGCAGCGGAGCTTTCTTT. Translated: CASSGAFF. Full variable domain (missing parts from reference TRBV5-5 and TRBJ1-1): DAGVTQSPTHLIKTRGQQVTLRCSPISGHKSVSWYQQVLGQGPQFIFQYYEKEERGRGNFPDRFSARQFPNYSSELNVNALLLGDSALYLCASSGAFFGQGTRLTVV.

The CDR3 coding sequence is TGCTTAGGGGCGTTTGGGAACACTGAAGCTTTCTTT. Translating it yields CLGAFGNTEAFF. V usage is TRBV29-1 and J usage is TRBJ1-1, with D tentatively TRBD1 (5 bases). There are 12 residues in the CDR3. Germline V CDR1 and CDR2: SQVTM, ANQGSEA.

The J gene is TRBJ1-1, the V gene TRBV9, with D uncertain. Germline values: CDR1 SGDLS, CDR2 YYNGEE. The CDR3 runs to 13 residues. Trimming removed 7 bases at V and 1 base at J, with 11 bases between. For the CDR3, the DNA is TGTGCCAGCGGGATTAGCTCGAACACTGAAGCTTTCTTT. It codes for CASGISSNTEAFF. Using reference TRBV9 and TRBJ1-1 for the parts outside the CDR3, the full variable domain is DSGVTQTPKHLITATGQRVTLRCSPRSGDLSVYWYQQSLDQGLQFLIQYYNGEERAKGNILERFSAQQFPDLHSELNLSSLELGDSALYFCASGISSNTEAFFGQGTRLTVV.

The chain links TRBV28 to TRBJ1-4; D is perhaps TRBD1 (5 bases). The germline V gene encodes CDR1 MDHEN and CDR2 SYDVKM. The V end was cut by 7 bases, the J end by 8 bases, with 17 bases between. The CDR3 has 14 amino acids. The CDR3: CASTRGGWSEKLFF. The CDR3 coding sequence is TGTGCCAGCACTCGGGGCGGGTGGAGCGAAAAACTGTTTTTT.

The gene calls are TRBV28 and TRBJ2-1; 12 bases line up with TRBD2. V lost 6 bases to trimming and J lost 7 bases; unmatched junction nucleotides: 13. CDR3 size: 17 residues. Per the germline V gene, CDR1 is MDHEN and CDR2 is SYDVKM. The CDR3 coding sequence is TGTGCCAGCAGACGGCCTAGCGGGAGGGCCGGGTCGAATGAGCAGTTCTTC. Its translation: CASRRPSGRAGSNEQFF.

The chain uses TRBV6-6 and TRBJ1-1; possibly TRBD1 for D (5 bases). CDR1 is MNHNY, CDR2 SVGAGI, per germline (reference sequence). The V and J ends lost 8 bases and 4 bases respectively, with 17 bases between them. The CDR3 runs 14 residues. CDR3 nucleotides: TGTGCCAGCGGGGGTAGGGCCGGGGGCACTGAAGCTTTCTTT. It is translated as CASGGRAGGTEAFF.

This chain joins TRBV30 and TRBJ2-5; tentatively, D is TRBD1 (5 bases). V gave up 0 bases and J gave up 2 bases, with 7 bases separating them. The CDR3 spans 13 residues. Per germline, CDR1 GTSNPN and CDR2 SVGIG (reference sequence). CDR3 bases: TGTGCCTGGAGTGTCAGGGAACAAGAGACCCAGTACTTC. Translating gives CAWSVREQETQYF.

V is TRBV9 and J is TRBJ2-2, with D maybe TRBD1 (6 bases). The CDR3 length is 15 residues. V was pared by 0 bases and J by 7 bases, with 13 bases between. The germline CDR1 and CDR2 sequences are SGDLS and YYNGEE. CDR3 nucleotide sequence: TGTGCCAGCAGCGTAGCAGGGGTCCTCGGCGGGGAGCTGTTTTTT. This codes for CASSVAGVLGGELFF.